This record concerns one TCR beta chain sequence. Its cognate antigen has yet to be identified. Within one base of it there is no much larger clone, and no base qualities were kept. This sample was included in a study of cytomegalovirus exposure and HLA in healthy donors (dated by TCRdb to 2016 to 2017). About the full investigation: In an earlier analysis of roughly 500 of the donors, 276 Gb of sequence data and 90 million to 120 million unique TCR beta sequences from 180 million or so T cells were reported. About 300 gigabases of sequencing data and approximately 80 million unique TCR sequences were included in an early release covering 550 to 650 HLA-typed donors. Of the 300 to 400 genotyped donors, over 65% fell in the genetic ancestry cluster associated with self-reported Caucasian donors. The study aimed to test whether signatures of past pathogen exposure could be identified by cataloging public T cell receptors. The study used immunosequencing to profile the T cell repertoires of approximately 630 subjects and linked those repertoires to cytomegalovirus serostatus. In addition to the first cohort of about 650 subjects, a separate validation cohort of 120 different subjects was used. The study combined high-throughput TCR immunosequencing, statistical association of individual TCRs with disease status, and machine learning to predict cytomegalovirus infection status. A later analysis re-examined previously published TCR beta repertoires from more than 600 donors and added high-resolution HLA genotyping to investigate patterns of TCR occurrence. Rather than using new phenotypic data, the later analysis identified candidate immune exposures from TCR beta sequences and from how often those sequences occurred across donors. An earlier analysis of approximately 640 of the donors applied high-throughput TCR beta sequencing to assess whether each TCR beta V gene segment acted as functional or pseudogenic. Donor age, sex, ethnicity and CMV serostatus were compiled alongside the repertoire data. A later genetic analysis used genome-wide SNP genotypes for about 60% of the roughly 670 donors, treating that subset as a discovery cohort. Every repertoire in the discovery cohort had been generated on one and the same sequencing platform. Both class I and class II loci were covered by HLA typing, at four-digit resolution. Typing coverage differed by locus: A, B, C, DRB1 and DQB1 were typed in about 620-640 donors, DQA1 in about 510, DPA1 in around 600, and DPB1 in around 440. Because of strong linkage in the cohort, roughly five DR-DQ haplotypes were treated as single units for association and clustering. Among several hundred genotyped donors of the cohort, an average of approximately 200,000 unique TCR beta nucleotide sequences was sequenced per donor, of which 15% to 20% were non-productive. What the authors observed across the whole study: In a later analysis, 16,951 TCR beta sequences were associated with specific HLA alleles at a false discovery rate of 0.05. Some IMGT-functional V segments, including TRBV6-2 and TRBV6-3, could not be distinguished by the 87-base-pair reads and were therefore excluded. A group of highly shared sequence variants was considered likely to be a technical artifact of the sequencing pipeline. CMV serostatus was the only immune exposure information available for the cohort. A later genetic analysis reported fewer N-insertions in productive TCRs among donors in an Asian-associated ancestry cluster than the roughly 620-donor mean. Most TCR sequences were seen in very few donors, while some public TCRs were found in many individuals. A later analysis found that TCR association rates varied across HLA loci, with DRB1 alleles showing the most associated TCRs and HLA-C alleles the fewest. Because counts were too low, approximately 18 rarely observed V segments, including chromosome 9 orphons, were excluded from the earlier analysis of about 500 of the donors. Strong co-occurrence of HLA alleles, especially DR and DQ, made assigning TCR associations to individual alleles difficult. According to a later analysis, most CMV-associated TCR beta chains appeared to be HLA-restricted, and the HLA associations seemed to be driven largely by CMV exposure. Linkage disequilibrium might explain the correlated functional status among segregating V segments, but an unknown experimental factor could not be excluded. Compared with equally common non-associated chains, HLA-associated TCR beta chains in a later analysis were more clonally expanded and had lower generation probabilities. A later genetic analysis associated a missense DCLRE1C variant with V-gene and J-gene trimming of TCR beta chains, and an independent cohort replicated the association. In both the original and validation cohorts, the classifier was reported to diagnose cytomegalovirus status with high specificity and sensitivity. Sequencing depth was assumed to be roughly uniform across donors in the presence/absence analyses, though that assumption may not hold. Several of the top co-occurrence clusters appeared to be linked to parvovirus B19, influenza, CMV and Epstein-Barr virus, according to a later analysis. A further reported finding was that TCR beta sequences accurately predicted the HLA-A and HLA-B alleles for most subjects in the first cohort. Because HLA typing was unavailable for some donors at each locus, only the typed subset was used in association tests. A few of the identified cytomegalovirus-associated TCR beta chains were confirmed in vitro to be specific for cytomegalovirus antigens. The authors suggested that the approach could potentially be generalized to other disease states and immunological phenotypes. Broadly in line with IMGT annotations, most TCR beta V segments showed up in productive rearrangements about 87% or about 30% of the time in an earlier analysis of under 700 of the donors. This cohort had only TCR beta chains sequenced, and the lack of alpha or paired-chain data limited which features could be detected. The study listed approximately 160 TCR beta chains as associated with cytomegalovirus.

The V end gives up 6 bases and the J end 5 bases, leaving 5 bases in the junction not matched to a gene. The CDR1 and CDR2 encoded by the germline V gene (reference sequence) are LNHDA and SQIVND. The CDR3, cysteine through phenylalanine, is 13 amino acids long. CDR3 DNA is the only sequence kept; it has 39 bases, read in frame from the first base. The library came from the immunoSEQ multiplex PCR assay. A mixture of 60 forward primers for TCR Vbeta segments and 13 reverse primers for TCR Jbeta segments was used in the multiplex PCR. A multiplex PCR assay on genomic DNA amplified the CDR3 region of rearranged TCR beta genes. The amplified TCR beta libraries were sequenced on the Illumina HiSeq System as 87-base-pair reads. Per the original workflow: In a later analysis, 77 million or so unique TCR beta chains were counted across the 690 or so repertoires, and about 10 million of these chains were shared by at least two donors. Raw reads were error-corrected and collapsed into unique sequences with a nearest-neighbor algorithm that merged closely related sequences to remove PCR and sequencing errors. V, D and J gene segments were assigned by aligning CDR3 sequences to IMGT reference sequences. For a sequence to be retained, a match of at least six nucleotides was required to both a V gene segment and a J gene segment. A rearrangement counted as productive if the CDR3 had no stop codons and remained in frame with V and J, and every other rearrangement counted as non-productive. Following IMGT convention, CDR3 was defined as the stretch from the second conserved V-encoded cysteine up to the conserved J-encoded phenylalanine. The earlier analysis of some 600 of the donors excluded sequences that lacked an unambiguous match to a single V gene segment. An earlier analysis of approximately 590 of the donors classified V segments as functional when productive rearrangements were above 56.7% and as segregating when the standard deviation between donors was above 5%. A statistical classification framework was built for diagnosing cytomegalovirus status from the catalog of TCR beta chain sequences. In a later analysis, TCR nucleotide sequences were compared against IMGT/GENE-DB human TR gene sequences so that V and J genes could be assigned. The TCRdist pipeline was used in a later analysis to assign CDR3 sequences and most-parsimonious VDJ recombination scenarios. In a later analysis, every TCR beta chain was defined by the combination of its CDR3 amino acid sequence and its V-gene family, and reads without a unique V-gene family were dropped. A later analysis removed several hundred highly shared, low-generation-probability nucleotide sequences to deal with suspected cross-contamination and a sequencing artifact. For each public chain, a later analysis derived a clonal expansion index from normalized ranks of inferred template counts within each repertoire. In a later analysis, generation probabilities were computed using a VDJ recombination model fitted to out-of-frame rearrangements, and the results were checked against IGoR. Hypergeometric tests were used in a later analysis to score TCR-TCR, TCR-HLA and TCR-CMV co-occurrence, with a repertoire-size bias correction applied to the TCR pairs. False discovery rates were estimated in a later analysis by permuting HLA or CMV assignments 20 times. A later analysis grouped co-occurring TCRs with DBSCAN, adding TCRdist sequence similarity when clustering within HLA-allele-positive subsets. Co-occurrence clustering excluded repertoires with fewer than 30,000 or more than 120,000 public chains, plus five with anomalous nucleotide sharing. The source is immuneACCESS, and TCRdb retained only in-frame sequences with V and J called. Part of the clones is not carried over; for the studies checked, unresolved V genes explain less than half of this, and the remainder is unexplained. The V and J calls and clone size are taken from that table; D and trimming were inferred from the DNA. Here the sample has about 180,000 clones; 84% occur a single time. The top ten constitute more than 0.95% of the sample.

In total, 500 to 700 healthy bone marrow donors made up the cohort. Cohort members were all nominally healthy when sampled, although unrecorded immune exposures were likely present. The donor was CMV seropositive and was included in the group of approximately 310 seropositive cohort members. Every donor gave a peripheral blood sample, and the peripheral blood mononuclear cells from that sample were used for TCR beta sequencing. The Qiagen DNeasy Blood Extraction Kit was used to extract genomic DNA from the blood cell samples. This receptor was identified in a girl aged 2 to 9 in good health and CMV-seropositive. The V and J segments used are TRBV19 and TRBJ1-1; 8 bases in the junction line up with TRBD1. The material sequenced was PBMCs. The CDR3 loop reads CASSPRTGTEAFF. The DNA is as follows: TGTGCCAGTAGCCCTAGGACAGGGACTGAAGCTTTCTTT.